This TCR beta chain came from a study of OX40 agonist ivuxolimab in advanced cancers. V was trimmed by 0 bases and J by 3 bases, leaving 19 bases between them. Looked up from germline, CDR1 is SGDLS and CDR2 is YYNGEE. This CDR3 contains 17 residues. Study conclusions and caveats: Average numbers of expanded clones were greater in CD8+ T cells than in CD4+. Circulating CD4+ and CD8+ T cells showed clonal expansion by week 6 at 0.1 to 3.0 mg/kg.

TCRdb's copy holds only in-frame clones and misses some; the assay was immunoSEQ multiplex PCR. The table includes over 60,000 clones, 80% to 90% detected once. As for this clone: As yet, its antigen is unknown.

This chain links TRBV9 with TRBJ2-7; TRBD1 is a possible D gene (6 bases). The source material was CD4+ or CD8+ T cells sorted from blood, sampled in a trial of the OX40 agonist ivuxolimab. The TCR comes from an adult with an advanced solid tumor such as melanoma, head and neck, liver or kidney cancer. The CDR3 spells CASSVGLAARGNYEQYF. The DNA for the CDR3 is TGTGCCAGCAGCGTAGGGTTGGCAGCCAGGGGTAACTACGAGCAGTACTTC.